The 32 T cell receptor beta chains below all came from one sample that was sequenced in a study of PD-L1 blockade in urothelial cancer. Noted time point: peripheral blood 6 weeks after treatment start. Profiled with immunoSEQ multiplex PCR; TCRdb holds only in-frame clones, not every one. Here the sample spans 95,000 to 130,000 clones, more than 85% being singletons. The material sequenced was PBMCs, taken around atezolizumab (anti-PD-L1) treatment. These receptors all come from a man aged 60 to 75 with urothelial cancer.

The chain employs TRBV5-1 and TRBJ2-3; D unclear. Germline CDR1 and CDR2: SGHRS and YFSETQ. The CDR3 covers 13 residues. V was clipped by 6 bases and J by 4 bases, with 12 bases between them. The CDR3 sequence: CASTLQHSDTQYF. DNA for the CDR3: TGCGCCAGCACCCTACAGCATTCAGATACGCAGTATTTT.

This clone was picked up a small number of times. The chain recombines TRBV11-2 with TRBJ2-5, with TRBD1 matching 7 bases. With V trimmed by 6 bases and J by 3 bases, 13 bases remained unmatched. Germline-derived CDR1 and CDR2 are SGHAT and FQNNGV. This CDR3 is built from 16 residues. The CDR3 reads CASSLVGTVLEETQYF. The CDR3 DNA follows: TGTGCCAGCAGTCTCGTGGGGACAGTCTTAGAAGAGACCCAGTACTTC.

The CDR3 loop reads CASSVNPQETQYF. In DNA, the CDR3 is TGTGCCAGCAGTGTTAACCCCCAGGAGACCCAGTACTTC. The chain links TRBV6-4 to TRBJ2-5; no clear D. V dropped 4 bases and J dropped 5 bases, with 11 bases sitting between them. The length of the CDR3 is 13 residues. Germline-derived CDR1 and CDR2 are MRHNA and SNTAGT.

The chain couples TRBV6-7 to TRBJ1-2, with 7 bases fitting TRBD1. TRBV6-7 qualifies as an ORF whose function is uncertain. The length of the CDR3 is 14 residues. V lost 5 bases and J lost 3; bases outside the gene matches: 6. CDR3 bases: TGTGCCAGCAGTACTGAAGGGGGCCACTATGGCTACACCTTC. Its translation is CASSTEGGHYGYTF.

This clone was counted between two and nine times. The chain links TRBV30 to TRBJ2-2; D remains ambiguous. The CDR3 is made up of 13 amino acids. The germline V gene encodes CDR1 GTSNPN and CDR2 SVGIG (reference sequence). With 0 bases removed from V and 8 bases from J, the gap between germline ends came to 10 bases. The CDR3 is CAWSVTPRGELFF. The CDR3 DNA sequence: TGTGCCTGGAGTGTAACTCCGAGGGGGGAGCTGTTTTTT.

This sequence joins TRBV5-1 and TRBJ1-1; possible D gene TRBD1, 6 bases. Looked up from germline, CDR1 is SGHRS and CDR2 is YFSETQ. The CDR3 extends over 15 amino acids. Trimming took 2 bases from V and 1 from J, leaving 12 bases between them. The CDR3 loop reads CASSFGADRNTEAFF. Here the CDR3 DNA reads TGCGCCAGCAGCTTTGGCGCGGACAGGAACACTGAAGCTTTCTTT.

The rearrangement links TRBV7-2 to TRBJ1-5; D unclear. V dropped 1 base and J dropped 4 bases, with 8 bases sitting between them. The CDR3 extends over 14 amino acids. Germline CDR1 is SGHTA and CDR2 is FQGNSA. CDR3 nucleotide sequence: TGTGCCAGCAGCTTAGACAGTTCAAATCAGCCCCAGCATTTT. It specifies CASSLDSSNQPQHF.

V gene TRBV6-1 combines with J gene TRBJ2-5; D unresolved. This CDR3 is built from 12 residues. Per germline, CDR1 MNHNS and CDR2 SASEGT. V shed 5 bases and J shed 5 bases, with 9 bases lying between them. The CDR3 region is CASSSIEETQYF. In DNA, the CDR3 is TGTGCCAGCAGTTCGATCGAGGAGACCCAGTACTTC.

The J gene is TRBJ1-5, the V gene TRBV9; 9 bases agree with TRBD1. The CDR3 loop spans 15 amino acids. The germline CDR1 and CDR2 sequences are SGDLS and YYNGEE. V was clipped by 2 bases and J by 4 bases; unmatched bases: 4. The CDR3 coding sequence is TGTGCCAGCAGCGTGGGGACAGGGACGAATCAGCCCCAGCATTTT. Protein product: CASSVGTGTNQPQHF.

This sequence joins TRBV5-4 and TRBJ2-7, with TRBD2 matching over 14 bases. Trimming removed 3 bases from V and 6 bases from J; junction bases left unmatched: 2. The V gene's germline CDR1 is SGHNT and CDR2 YYREEE (reference sequence). There are 14 residues in the CDR3. The CDR3 DNA reads TGTGCCAGCAGCTCGGGACTAGCGGGAGTCGAGCAGTACTTC. Residues: CASSSGLAGVEQYF.

The chain has TRBV9 and TRBJ2-2, with D possibly TRBD2 on 5 matching bases. The CDR3 runs 14 residues. Trimming pared 0 bases from V and 3 bases from J, leaving 6 bases between. CDR1 and CDR2 (germline): SGDLS, YYNGEE. CDR3 DNA: TGTGCCAGCAGCGTAGAGGGAGACACCGGGGAGCTGTTTTTT. This sequence encodes CASSVEGDTGELFF.

The gene calls are TRBV11-2 and TRBJ2-3, with 8 bases fitting TRBD2. Germline CDR1 reads SGHAT; CDR2 reads FQNNGV. The CDR3 contains 15 residues. V lost 1 base to trimming and J lost 5 bases; unmatched junction nucleotides: 5. The CDR3 is CASSLAQRGLDTQYF. CDR3 nucleotides: TGTGCCAGCAGCTTAGCCCAGCGGGGGTTAGATACGCAGTATTTT.

This CDR3 reads CAISDGPGSGEKLFF. Here the CDR3 DNA reads TGTGCCATCAGTGATGGGCCCGGGAGCGGGGAAAAACTGTTTTTT. The chain links TRBV10-3 to TRBJ1-4; no clear D. This CDR3 has 15 residues. Germline loops: CDR1 ENHRY, CDR2 SYGVKD. V lost 3 bases to trimming and J lost 8 bases, with 16 bases between them.

This chain joins TRBV5-1 and TRBJ1-6, with D perhaps matching TRBD1 (5 bases). Trimming removed 7 bases at V and 8 bases at J, with 16 bases between. Germline CDR1 is SGHRS and CDR2 is YFSETQ. CDR3 length: 14 amino acids. CDR3: CASQSRGFDSPLHF. CDR3 DNA sequence: TGCGCCAGCCAGTCCCGGGGGTTCGATTCACCCCTCCACTTT. The full variable domain, with the rest looked up from reference TRBV5-1 and TRBJ1-6, is KAGVTQTPRYLIKTRGQQVTLSCSPISGHRSVSWYQQTPGQGLQFLFEYFSETQRNKGNFPGRFSGRQFSNSRSEMNVSTLELGDSALYLCASQSRGFDSPLHFGNGTRLTVT.

The chain couples TRBV5-1 to TRBJ2-5; D is perhaps TRBD2 (5 bases). The V gene lost 0 bases and the J gene lost 5 bases, with 11 bases spanning the gap. This CDR3 comprises 14 residues. Germline V lookup: CDR1 SGHRS, CDR2 YFSETQ. The chain's CDR3 is CASSLERTRETQYF. The DNA for the CDR3 is TGCGCCAGCAGCTTGGAGCGGACCCGTGAGACCCAGTACTTC. Full variable domain (rest looked up from reference TRBV5-1 and TRBJ2-5): KAGVTQTPRYLIKTRGQQVTLSCSPISGHRSVSWYQQTPGQGLQFLFEYFSETQRNKGNFPGRFSGRQFSNSRSEMNVSTLELGDSALYLCASSLERTRETQYFGPGTRLLVL.

The V and J genes are TRBV5-5 and TRBJ1-4; D gene ambiguous. Germline values: CDR1 SGHKS, CDR2 YYEKEE (reference sequence). V lost 4 bases and J 6 bases, leaving 22 bases between the germline ends. The CDR3 extends over 17 amino acids. The CDR3 protein is CASSASFNVLLDEKLFF. The CDR3 DNA reads TGTGCCAGCAGCGCGAGTTTCAATGTCCTTCTTGATGAAAAACTGTTTTTT.

This clone was seen more than once but under ten times. The chain uses TRBV15 and TRBJ2-7; D perhaps matches TRBD2 (7 bases). Germline lookup yields CDR1 LNHNV and CDR2 YYDKDF (reference sequence). V was shortened by 0 bases and J by 5 bases, with 17 bases between the two germline ends. The CDR3 is made up of 16 amino acids. Here the CDR3 reads CATSRDRGASDNEQYF. DNA for the CDR3: TGTGCCACCAGCAGAGATCGGGGGGCTAGCGATAACGAGCAGTACTTC.

V is TRBV5-1 and J is TRBJ1-6, with 7 nucleotides matching TRBD1. The CDR3 extends over 14 amino acids. CDR1 is SGHRS, CDR2 YFSETQ, per germline. Trimming removed 3 bases from V and 9 bases from J; junction bases left unmatched: 6. This CDR3 is CASSSGQEGSPLHF. In nucleotides, the CDR3 is TGCGCCAGCAGCTCCGGACAGGAAGGTTCACCCCTCCACTTT.

The V gene is TRBV6-5, the J gene TRBJ1-6; 7 nucleotides align to TRBD1. CDR3 length: 13 residues. The V segment lost 5 bases and the J segment 7 bases; nucleotides outside the gene matches: 2. CDR1 and CDR2 from the germline V gene are MNHEY and SVGAGI. CDR3 nucleotides: TGTGCCAGCAGTCGACAGGGAAATTCACCCCTCCACTTT. Protein product: CASSRQGNSPLHF.

The CDR3 region has the DNA TGTGCCAGCAGCTCCGGGACACCTACCTATGGCTACACCTTC. Protein: CASSSGTPTYGYTF. V is TRBV5-6 and J is TRBJ1-2, with TRBD1 as a possible D gene (6 bases). There are 14 residues in the CDR3. The V and J ends lost 3 bases and 4 bases respectively, with 13 bases between them. The germline CDR1 and CDR2 sequences are SGHDT and YYEEEE.

The chain joins TRBV11-2 to TRBJ2-5; tentative D call: TRBD2 (6 bases). The CDR3 runs 17 residues. In germline, CDR1 is SGHAT, CDR2 FQNNGV. Deletions cut 0 bases from V and 1 base from J, with 15 bases between. The CDR3 loop reads CASSLDLGGTIQETQYF. CDR3 in DNA: TGTGCCAGCAGCTTAGATCTTGGGGGGACCATCCAAGAGACCCAGTACTTC.

V gene TRBV29-1 combines with J gene TRBJ1-2; D is unresolved. Germline V gene data show CDR1 as SQVTM and CDR2 as ANQGSEA. With 3 bases removed from V and 10 bases from J, the gap between germline ends came to 9 bases. The CDR3 covers 10 residues. CDR3 residues: CSVDNVAYTF. CDR3 DNA sequence: TGCAGCGTTGATAATGTGGCCTACACCTTC.

The V gene is TRBV7-8, the J gene TRBJ1-5; D uncertain. Germline V gene sequence: CDR1 SGHVS, CDR2 FQNEAQ. CDR3 length: 15 amino acids. V lost 1 base to trimming and J lost 0 bases, with 7 bases between them. CDR3 sequence: CASSLVRGSNQPQHF. The DNA for the CDR3 is TGTGCCAGCAGCTTAGTGCGCGGTAGCAATCAGCCCCAGCATTTT.

This rearrangement joins TRBV28 to TRBJ2-5; the D gene is possibly TRBD2 (6 bases). The CDR3 spans 15 residues. Germline values: CDR1 MDHEN, CDR2 SYDVKM. V lost 3 bases, J lost 2 bases, and 13 bases lay in between. The CDR3 nucleotides read TGTGCCAGCAGTTTGACTAGTGGCCTGCAAGAGACCCAGTACTTC. The encoded protein is CASSLTSGLQETQYF.

Turning to this clone: Mismatch with germline at one junction end may stem from a read error. Here the CDR3 DNA reads TGTGCCAGCCGTTTGAGGGGACTGGTCTACAATGAGCAGTTCTTC. This encodes CASRLRGLVYNEQFF. The chain has TRBV28 and TRBJ2-1, with D possibly matching TRBD2 (6 bases). CDR1 MDHEN and CDR2 SYDVKM come from the germline V gene. This CDR3 contains 15 residues.

This chain connects TRBV7-9 to TRBJ2-7; 7 bases match TRBD2. There are 15 residues in the CDR3. Germline V gene data show CDR1 as SEHNR and CDR2 as FQNEAQ (reference sequence). V dropped 5 bases and J dropped 3; count of bases not matched to a gene: 10. In DNA, the CDR3 is TGTGCCAGCAGCCCAGCAGGAGGGACTAACTACGAGCAGTACTTC. Translated: CASSPAGGTNYEQYF.

The chain joins TRBV6-5 to TRBJ1-1, with D uncertain. Trimming took off 0 bases at V and 4 bases at J, with 15 bases between the two ends. Germline V gene sequence: CDR1 MNHEY, CDR2 SVGAGI. This CDR3 spans 16 amino acids. Here the CDR3 reads CASSYSVRALSTEAFF. Written as DNA, the CDR3 is TGTGCCAGCAGTTACTCGGTCCGCGCCCTTTCCACTGAAGCTTTCTTT.

This sequence joins TRBV6-6 and TRBJ1-3, with D maybe TRBD1 (6 bases). Germline V CDR1 and CDR2: MNHNY, SVGAGI (reference sequence). The CDR3 length is 14 residues. V lost 5 bases, J lost 2 bases, and 10 bases lay in between. DNA of the CDR3: TGTGCCAGCAGTGCTAACAGGGCTGGAAACACCATATATTTT. Its translation is CASSANRAGNTIYF.

V usage is TRBV15 and J usage is TRBJ1-3; no clear D. V lost 0 bases to trimming and J lost 0 bases, with 9 bases between them. From germline, CDR1 is LNHNV and CDR2 YYDKDF (reference sequence). This CDR3 has 16 amino acids. CDR3 sequence reads: CATSRDGGISGNTIYF. In DNA, the CDR3 is TGTGCCACCAGCAGAGATGGCGGGATCTCTGGAAACACCATATATTTT. Full variable domain (outside the CDR3, taken from reference TRBV15 and TRBJ1-3): DAMVIQNPRYQVTQFGKPVTLSCSQTLNHNVMYWYQQKSSQAPKLLFHYYDKDFNNEADTPDNFQSRRPNTSFCFLDIRSPGLGDTAMYLCATSRDGGISGNTIYFGEGSWLTVV.

V is TRBV28 and J is TRBJ2-7; D perhaps matches TRBD2 (6 bases). The CDR3 length is 14 residues. From germline, CDR1 is MDHEN and CDR2 SYDVKM. Trimming shortened V by 6 bases and J by 6 bases, and 18 bases separated the two germline ends. The chain's CDR3 is CASSPGTALIEQYF. The CDR3, as DNA: TGTGCCAGCAGCCCTGGGACTGCTCTAATCGAGCAGTACTTC.

This sequence joins TRBV27 and TRBJ2-3, with 11 bases lining up with TRBD2. This CDR3 has 16 amino acids. Germline V CDR1 and CDR2: MNHEY, SMNVEV (reference sequence). The junction had 6 bases not matched to a gene; V was cut back by 1 base and J by 6 bases. The CDR3 loop is CASSLLLAGAGDTQYF. CDR3 DNA sequence: TGTGCCAGCAGTTTATTACTAGCGGGAGCGGGGGATACGCAGTATTTT.

The chain links TRBV10-3 to TRBJ1-2; TRBD1 matches at 9 bases. V lost 8 bases to trimming and J lost 4 bases; unmatched junction nucleotides: 8. Germline assignment: CDR1 ENHRY and CDR2 SYGVKD. There are 14 residues in the CDR3. The CDR3, as DNA: TGTGCCATCCAGGGACAGGGCCACAGCTATGGCTACACCTTC. It encodes CAIQGQGHSYGYTF.